This TCR beta chain stems from a study of blood T cells in healthy people across ages. This CDR3 spans 13 amino acids. Trimming shortened V by 5 bases and J by 8 bases, and 15 bases separated the two germline ends. Germline V gene lookup returns CDR1 MNHEY and CDR2 SVGAGI. This clonotype was detected only a few times. Primed by a sample-barcoded 5' primer and a J-beta primer mix, a second PCR proceeded for roughly 6 to 12 cycles. TCRdb processed the 5' RACE reads anew with MiXCR; each CDR3 protein has one entry. The data show approximately 1,700,000 distinct CDR3 sequences, with 35% to 50% seen just once and roughly 23% held by the top ten.

Material: blood. The chain couples TRBV6-5 to TRBJ1-2; D gene ambiguous. The sequence was obtained from a human donor in good health. In DNA, the CDR3 is TGTGCCAGCAGTAGAACTCCTAGTGGGGGCTACACCTTC. This translates into CASSRTPSGGYTF.